This TCR beta chain was found in a study of cytomegalovirus exposure and HLA in healthy donors. Study-wide findings and caveats: Reports indicated that the classifier achieved high specificity and sensitivity in diagnosing cytomegalovirus status. The productive fraction for most TCR beta V segments was about 90% or about 30% in an earlier analysis.

13 Jbeta primers and 60 Vbeta primers were used for the PCR. Repertoires were generated with immunoSEQ multiplex PCR, while TCRdb's copy carries only in-frame clones and drops some. Of about 120,000 clones listed, around 75% are singletons. The CDR3 spans 13 residues. Germline CDR1 reads MGHDK; CDR2 reads SYGVNS. After removal of 6 bases from V and 6 bases from J, the junction contained 7 bases not matched to a gene. As concerns this clone: Its antigen is currently unknown.

The chain employs TRBV25-1 and TRBJ1-2; 7 positions agree with TRBD1. The specimen was PBMCs. The receptor was derived from a young man in good health and CMV-seronegative. CDR3 protein: CASRKTGAHGYTF. DNA of the CDR3: TGTGCCAGCAGAAAAACAGGGGCCCATGGCTACACCTTC.